Reported below is one TCR beta chain. The entry originates in a study of Ad26.COV2.S vaccination and SARS-CoV-2 variants. Libraries were prepared by immunoSEQ multiplex PCR; TCRdb keeps only in-frame clonotypes and omits some of them. The table includes 400,000 or so clones, about 85% detected once. The sample's treatment: over 15 received Ad26.COV2.S at low or high dose, single or two shots; several received placebo; per-sample allocation not given. Sample collection was performed on day 63 after the first vaccine or placebo injection. The CDR3 covers 14 residues. V shed 2 bases, J shed 8 bases, and the junction held 8 bases outside the gene matches. Germline CDR1 reads SGHTA; CDR2 reads FQGNSA.

The specimen comprised peripheral blood, sampled in a trial of Ad26.COV2.S vaccine versus placebo. The chain is built from TRBV7-2 and TRBJ1-2, with TRBD1 identical over 7 bases. The origin of this receptor is a person aged 18-60 years who received the Ad26.COV2.S COVID-19 vaccine or a placebo. The CDR3 here is CASSLFEQGRGYTF. The CDR3 bases are TGTGCCAGCAGCTTATTCGAACAGGGGAGAGGCTACACCTTC.